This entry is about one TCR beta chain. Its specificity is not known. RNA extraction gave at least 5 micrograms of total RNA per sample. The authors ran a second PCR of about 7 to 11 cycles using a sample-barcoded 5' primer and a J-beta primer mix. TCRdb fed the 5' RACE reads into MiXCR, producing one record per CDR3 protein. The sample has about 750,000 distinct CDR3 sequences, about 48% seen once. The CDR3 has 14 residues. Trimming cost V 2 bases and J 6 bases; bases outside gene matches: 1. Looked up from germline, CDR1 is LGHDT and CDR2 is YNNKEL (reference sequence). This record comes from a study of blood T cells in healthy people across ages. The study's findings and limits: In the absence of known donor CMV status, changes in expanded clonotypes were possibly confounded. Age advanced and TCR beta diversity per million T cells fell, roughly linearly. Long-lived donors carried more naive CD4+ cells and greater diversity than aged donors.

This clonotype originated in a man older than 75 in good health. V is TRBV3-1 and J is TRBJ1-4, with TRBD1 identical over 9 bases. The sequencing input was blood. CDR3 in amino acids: CASSQRQGDEKLFF. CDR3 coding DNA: TGTGCCAGCAGCCAACGACAGGGGGATGAAAAACTGTTTTTT.